The 6 T cell receptor beta chains reported below all come from one sample, sequenced in a study of cytomegalovirus exposure and HLA in healthy donors. PCR involved 60 Vbeta and 13 Jbeta primers. Measured with immunoSEQ multiplex PCR; TCRdb has only the in-frame clones, and not every one. The table has over 95,000 clones, 65% to 80% seen once. The specimen sequenced was PBMCs. The receptor source for this set is a man aged 40-50 years in good health and CMV-seropositive.

This chain connects TRBV2 to TRBJ2-3, with D hard to call. The length of the CDR3 is 12 residues. CDR1 is SNHLY, CDR2 FYNNEI, per germline. V shed 5 bases and J shed 2 bases, with 5 bases lying between them. The CDR3 reads CASSPFTDTQYF. The CDR3 bases are TGTGCCAGCAGTCCTTTCACAGATACGCAGTATTTT. The entire variable domain, with the rest obtained from reference TRBV2 and TRBJ2-3, is as follows: EPEVTQTPSHQVTQMGQEVILRCVPISNHLYFYWYRQILGQKVEFLVSFYNNEISEKSEIFDDQFSVERPDGSNFTLKIRSTKLEDSAMYFCASSPFTDTQYFGPGTRLTVL.

The rearrangement joins TRBV5-1 to TRBJ1-3, with D unresolved. This CDR3 is built from 15 residues. The ends were cut back, 4 bases at V and 0 bases at J, with 11 bases in the middle. Germline V gives CDR1 SGHRS, CDR2 YFSETQ. CDR3 residues: CASSPNANSGNTIYF. Here the CDR3 DNA reads TGCGCCAGCAGCCCGAACGCGAACTCTGGAAACACCATATATTTT.

This sequence joins TRBV7-9 and TRBJ1-1; D possibly corresponds to TRBD1 (5 bases). This CDR3 contains 13 residues. V lost 5 bases, J lost 4 bases, and 11 bases lay in between. The germline CDR1 and CDR2 sequences are SEHNR and FQNEAQ (reference sequence). CDR3 loop: CASSGAGLTEAFF. As DNA, the CDR3 is TGTGCCAGCAGCGGAGCAGGGCTCACTGAAGCTTTCTTT.

This clone was recorded only once. The chain has TRBV6-5 and TRBJ1-1; D remains ambiguous. This CDR3 is 13 amino acids long. Trimming left V 4 bases short and J 1 base short, with 7 bases between. Germline lookup yields CDR1 MNHEY and CDR2 SVGAGI. The CDR3 sequence is CASSLGANTEAFF. The CDR3 DNA sequence: TGTGCCAGCAGTTTAGGAGCGAACACTGAAGCTTTCTTT.

The chain uses TRBV29-1 and TRBJ1-5, with D tentatively TRBD1 (6 bases). V was cut by 4 bases and J by 5 bases, with 9 bases left in between. The CDR3 sequence is 12 residues long. The V gene's germline CDR1 is SQVTM and CDR2 ANQGSEA. In DNA form, the CDR3 reads TGCAGCGTTGGATACAGGGATCAGCCCCAGCATTTT. Translated, it gives CSVGYRDQPQHF.

The chain carries TRBV5-1 and TRBJ2-7, with unresolved D. The V gene lost 1 base and the J gene lost 2 bases, with 4 bases spanning the gap. The CDR3 consists of 12 residues. The germline CDR1 and CDR2 sequences are SGHRS and YFSETQ. The CDR3 reads CASSLSPYEQYF. The CDR3 coding sequence is TGCGCCAGCAGCTTGAGCCCCTACGAGCAGTACTTC.